The present TCR beta chain was sequenced within a study of cytomegalovirus exposure and HLA in healthy donors. General observations from the study: TCR beta V- and J-gene trimming was later associated with a missense DCLRE1C variant.

Primers included in the PCR were 60 Vbeta and 13 Jbeta primers. Sequencing was performed with immunoSEQ multiplex PCR; in TCRdb, only in-frame clones are kept and a portion is missing. Among over 100,000 clones listed, about 80% were seen once. The V end was cut by 3 bases, the J end by 3 bases, with 12 bases between. This CDR3 has 14 residues. Germline V gene lookup returns CDR1 LNHDA and CDR2 SQIVND (reference sequence). This clone was recorded once. Its antigen is still unknown. The receptor was isolated from a woman aged 45-65 years in good health and CMV-seropositive. The rearrangement links TRBV19 to TRBJ2-7; D is possibly TRBD2 (5 bases). The sample taken for sequencing was PBMCs. The CDR3 nucleotides are TGTGCCAGTAGTATCCAGACCGGGGACTACGAGCAGTACTTC. Protein: CASSIQTGDYEQYF.